This TCR beta chain is from a study of beta chain features in type 1 diabetes. One heparinised blood draw, averaging about 116 mL, came from each donor. As regards this clone: What it recognizes is unknown.

Whole-study findings and limits: Among all four CD4+ subsets, Type 1 diabetes patients had TCRB CDR3s that were moderately but significantly shorter.

The sequenced template was cDNA made from the entire isolated RNA. TCRdb's copy holds only in-frame clones and misses some; the assay was immunoSEQ multiplex PCR. The data contain about 160,000 clones, 10% of them singletons. V lost 5 bases and J lost 7; bases outside the gene matches: 7. CDR1 SGHAT and CDR2 FQNNGV come from the germline V gene. The CDR3 is 14 amino acids. Sequencing used central memory CD4+ T cells from blood. V and J are TRBV11-2 and TRBJ2-1, with TRBD2 identical over 8 bases. The TCR originated in a man aged 30 to 39 with type 1 diabetes. CDR3 amino acids: CASSVTGTSNEQFF. The CDR3 DNA is TGTGCCAGCAGCGTGACCGGGACTAGTAATGAGCAGTTCTTC.